The clone carrying this TCR beta chain was detected only a few times. The antigen remains unidentified. These data belong to a study of T cell repertoires in cytomegalovirus infection. Study in general: CMV infection and matching HLA type were both indicated by public TCR beta signatures. Points from the study as a whole: Dominating the ex vivo response were TCR beta clonotypes that were CMV-specific and HLA-C-restricted. Cumulative frequency of public TCR beta families picked out carriers of CMV plus the relevant HLA.

TCRdb reprocessed the reads with MiXCR, giving one entry per CDR3 protein. The sample yields 290,000 or so distinct CDR3 sequences, about 9.1% seen once. CDR3 length equals 14 residues. Germline V gene sequence: CDR1 LNHDA, CDR2 SQIVND (reference sequence). Trimming stripped 4 bases from V and 3 bases from J, with 13 bases between. The receptor was derived from a human donor in good health (CMV status not recorded). Some clones in this sample may be carry-over from other donors' samples. The sequencing input was PBMCs. V is TRBV19 and J is TRBJ2-7, with D uncertain. This CDR3 is CASSKAAPNYEQYF. CDR3 in DNA: TGTGCCAGTAGTAAGGCAGCTCCCAACTACGAGCAGTACTTC. The whole variable domain, filled in from reference TRBV19 and TRBJ2-7, reads DGGITQSPKYLFRKEGQNVTLSCEQNLNHDAMYWYRQDPGQGLRLIYYSQIVNDFQKGDIAEGYSVSREKKESFPLTVTSAQKNPTAFYLCASSKAAPNYEQYFGPGTRLTVT.